Presented here are 31 T cell receptor beta chains from one specimen sequenced in a study of OX40 agonist ivuxolimab in advanced cancers. Sequenced by immunoSEQ multiplex PCR; TCRdb stores in-frame clones only, minus some. The sample has over 35,000 clones, 80% seen once; the top ten hold 4% to 5%. The sample consisted of CD4+ or CD8+ T cells sorted from blood, taken in a trial of the OX40 agonist ivuxolimab. The receptors stem from an adult with an advanced solid tumor such as melanoma, head and neck, liver or kidney cancer.

This clone was counted only a few times. The V and J genes are TRBV19 and TRBJ1-2; the D is unclear. Trimming removed 4 bases at V and 4 bases at J, with 13 bases between. Germline V gene data show CDR1 as LNHDA and CDR2 as SQIVND (reference sequence). There are 14 residues in the CDR3. CDR3 sequence (DNA): TGTGCCAGTAGTAGTAACCCGGCGGCCTATGGCTACACCTTC. Translating gives CASSSNPAAYGYTF.

The rearrangement joins TRBV7-3 to TRBJ1-2; D unclear. The CDR3 consists of 13 residues. V lost 5 bases and J 5 bases, leaving 12 bases between the germline ends. The germline gives CDR1 SGHTA, CDR2 FQGTGA. The DNA of the CDR3 is TGTGCCAGCAGCCCCGGCGGCGATTATGGCTACACCTTC. Its translation: CASSPGGDYGYTF.

This sequence joins TRBV18 and TRBJ1-5, with D perhaps matching TRBD1 (6 bases). V shed 5 bases and J shed 9 bases, with 17 bases lying between them. CDR3 length: 14 amino acids. Germline-derived CDR1 and CDR2 are KGHSH and LQKENI. CDR3 sequence (DNA): TGTGCCAGCTCATCCCAGGGAAGAGGGGGGCCCCAGCATTTT. Its protein product is CASSSQGRGGPQHF.

The table lists this clone with a count of one. The chain's CDR3 is CASSATGGRGPEAFF. The CDR3 nucleotides are TGCGCCAGCAGCGCCACAGGGGGACGCGGACCTGAAGCTTTCTTT. This chain connects TRBV5-1 to TRBJ1-1; 8 bases are shared with TRBD1. J gave up 6 bases and V 4 bases, and 11 bases lay outside the gene matches. Per germline, CDR1 SGHRS and CDR2 YFSETQ. This CDR3 has 15 amino acids.

This clone was recorded a few times. The chain is built from TRBV7-2 and TRBJ1-2, with TRBD1 matching over 10 bases. V dropped 5 bases and J dropped 8; count of bases not matched to a gene: 8. The CDR3 has 14 amino acids. Germline CDR1 is SGHTA and CDR2 is FQGNSA. CDR3: CASSARDRGVGYTF. In DNA form, the CDR3 reads TGTGCCAGCAGCGCCCGGGACAGGGGCGTAGGCTACACCTTC.

The CDR3 DNA reads TGTGCCATCAGTGGGGGACAGGGAATGAACACTGAAGCTTTCTTT. It specifies CAISGGQGMNTEAFF. The chain recombines TRBV10-3 with TRBJ1-1, with 9 bases that match TRBD1. Per the germline V gene, CDR1 is ENHRY and CDR2 is SYGVKD. The CDR3 covers 15 residues. V shed 4 bases, J shed 0 bases, and the junction held 3 bases outside the gene matches.

V is TRBV7-2 and J is TRBJ2-1, with 8 nucleotides matching TRBD2. V shed 5 bases, J shed 7 bases, and the junction held 16 bases outside the gene matches. This CDR3 spans 17 amino acids. The germline V gene has CDR1 SGHTA and CDR2 FQGNSA. CDR3 amino acids: CASSQAPGGEYVNEQFF. For the CDR3, the DNA is TGTGCCAGCAGCCAGGCCCCGGGGGGGGAATACGTTAATGAGCAGTTCTTC.

J is TRBJ1-5 and V is TRBV2, with no clear D. The CDR3 sequence is 15 residues long. Germline V gene lookup returns CDR1 SNHLY and CDR2 FYNNEI. Trimming cost V 0 bases and J 6 bases, with 12 bases left between them. CDR3 protein: CASSEASSRGQPQHF. Written as DNA, the CDR3 is TGTGCCAGCAGTGAAGCCTCAAGCCGGGGTCAGCCCCAGCATTTT.

The J gene is TRBJ2-3, the V gene TRBV5-4; 7 bases fit TRBD2. Germline V lookup: CDR1 SGHNT, CDR2 YYREEE (reference sequence). Germline trimming cut 2 bases from V and 0 bases from J; bases unmatched to any gene: 3. The CDR3 extends over 15 amino acids. For the CDR3, the DNA is TGTGCCAGCAGCTTAAGCGGGACTAGCACAGATACGCAGTATTTT. This encodes CASSLSGTSTDTQYF.

The chain is built from TRBV23-1 and TRBJ2-7, with 14 positions matching TRBD2. TRBV23-1 is designated an ORF whose function remains uncertain. This CDR3 has 18 amino acids. J lost 2 bases, V lost 7 bases, and 13 bases had no gene match. CDR3 DNA sequence: TGCGCCAGCATTAGGACTAGCGGGAGGAAGGGCCGTACCTACGAGCAGTACTTC. This sequence encodes CASIRTSGRKGRTYEQYF.

Only a few counts were recorded for this clone. This chain connects TRBV30 to TRBJ1-5; 9 positions match TRBD1. Germline V CDR1 and CDR2: GTSNPN, SVGIG (reference sequence). Losses at the gene ends were 2 bases for V and 0 bases for J; bases not matched to a gene: 5. The CDR3 is 16 residues long. CDR3 residues: CAWSPGTGTSNQPQHF. CDR3 sequence (DNA): TGTGCCTGGAGTCCCGGGACAGGGACTAGCAATCAGCCCCAGCATTTT.

The V and J genes are TRBV6-6 and TRBJ1-2, with a possible D match to TRBD1 (6 bases). Trimming cost V 8 bases and J 4 bases, with 11 bases left between them. The length of the CDR3 is 12 residues. CDR1 is MNHNY, CDR2 SVGAGI, per germline (reference sequence). As DNA, the CDR3 is TGTGCCAGCGTGGGGGGCAGCTATGGCTACACCTTC. Residues: CASVGGSYGYTF.

The genes are TRBV9 and TRBJ1-3; tentatively, D is TRBD1 (5 bases). CDR1 and CDR2 (germline): SGDLS, YYNGEE. The ends were cut back, 0 bases at V and 0 bases at J, with 7 bases in the middle. The CDR3 has 15 residues. The CDR3 DNA reads as TGTGCCAGCAGCGTAGTTGGGGGCTCTGGAAACACCATATATTTT. Protein: CASSVVGGSGNTIYF.

V is TRBV27 and J is TRBJ1-3; perhaps TRBD1 as D (5 bases). The ends were cut back, 3 bases at V and 0 bases at J, with 12 bases in the middle. Per germline, CDR1 MNHEY and CDR2 SMNVEV (reference sequence). The CDR3 is 16 residues long. This CDR3 reads CASSFSGARSGNTIYF. CDR3 coding DNA: TGTGCCAGCAGTTTTAGCGGGGCCCGCTCTGGAAACACCATATATTTT.

The chain links TRBV28 to TRBJ1-1; D is undetermined. Germline CDR1 MDHEN, CDR2 SYDVKM. This CDR3 comprises 14 residues. The V end was cut by 5 bases, the J end by 0 bases, with 10 bases between. For the CDR3, the DNA is TGTGCCAGCAGTCCATACGGGGTGAACACTGAAGCTTTCTTT. It is translated as CASSPYGVNTEAFF.

The J gene is TRBJ2-5, the V gene TRBV7-8; D is unresolved. CDR3 length equals 14 residues. Trimming took 6 bases from V and 5 from J, leaving 16 bases between them. Germline CDR1 reads SGHVS; CDR2 reads FQNEAQ. The CDR3 protein is CASRTMGQLETQYF. In nucleotides, the CDR3 is TGTGCCAGCAGGACGATGGGTCAGCTTGAGACCCAGTACTTC.

CDR3 residues: CASSLQGGTNEKLFF. The CDR3, as DNA: TGTGCCAGCAGCTTACAGGGCGGAACTAATGAAAAACTGTTTTTT. The V call is TRBV7-2, the J call TRBJ1-4; D is possibly TRBD1 (5 bases). The V and J ends lost 2 bases and 1 base respectively, with 8 bases between them. CDR3 size: 15 residues. Germline values: CDR1 SGHTA, CDR2 FQGNSA. The full variable domain, rest sourced from reference TRBV7-2 and TRBJ1-4, is GAGVSQSPSNKVTEKGKDVELRCDPISGHTALYWYRQSLGQGLEFLIYFQGNSAPDKSGLPSDRFSAERTGGSVSTLTIQRTQQEDSAVYLCASSLQGGTNEKLFFGSGTQLSVL.

The chain is built from TRBV2 and TRBJ2-1, with D tentatively TRBD1 (6 bases). The germline V gene encodes CDR1 SNHLY and CDR2 FYNNEI. The CDR3 length is 12 residues. The ends were cut back, 5 bases at V and 9 bases at J, with 11 bases in the middle. This CDR3 reads CASSLPRGEQFF. The CDR3 DNA is TGTGCCAGCAGTCTTCCCAGGGGTGAGCAGTTCTTC.

This sequence joins TRBV5-8 and TRBJ1-5; D gene uncertain. Trimming removed 2 bases at V and 3 bases at J, with 12 bases between. The CDR3 extends over 15 amino acids. Germline CDR1 reads SGHTS; CDR2 reads YDEGEE. This CDR3 reads CASSFGLGSNQPQHF. CDR3 sequence (DNA): TGTGCCAGCAGCTTTGGTTTGGGATCCAATCAGCCCCAGCATTTT. The whole variable domain, filled in from reference TRBV5-8 and TRBJ1-5, reads EAGVTQSPTHLIKTRGQQATLRCSPISGHTSVYWYQQALGLGLQFLLWYDEGEERNRGNFPPRFSGRQFPNYSSELNVNALELEDSALYLCASSFGLGSNQPQHFGDGTRLSIL.

J is TRBJ2-1 and V is TRBV6-5; TRBD1 might be the D (5 bases). Per germline, CDR1 MNHEY and CDR2 SVGAGI. V lost 2 bases and J 12 bases, leaving 8 bases between the germline ends. The CDR3 is 11 amino acids. The CDR3 loop is CASSYQGGQFF. The CDR3 DNA follows: TGTGCCAGCAGTTACCAGGGCGGGCAGTTCTTC.

This clone has just one count. The chain joins TRBV18 to TRBJ1-1; D perhaps matches TRBD1 (5 bases). In germline, CDR1 is KGHSH, CDR2 LQKENI. V lost 5 bases to trimming and J lost 2 bases, with 15 bases between them. The CDR3 spans 15 residues. CDR3 amino acids: CASSAQGGRNTEAFF. CDR3 DNA sequence: TGTGCCAGCTCAGCCCAGGGAGGCCGTAACACTGAAGCTTTCTTT.

This chain connects TRBV28 to TRBJ2-1, with unresolved D. The germline gives CDR1 MDHEN, CDR2 SYDVKM. This CDR3 comprises 13 residues. The V and J ends lost 2 bases and 5 bases respectively, with 7 bases between them. The CDR3 DNA reads as TGTGCCAGCAGTTTAGAACAGAACAATGAGCAGTTCTTC. This codes for CASSLEQNNEQFF.

The rearrangement joins TRBV19 to TRBJ1-1, with a possible D match to TRBD1 (5 bases). This CDR3 has 14 amino acids. Germline values: CDR1 LNHDA, CDR2 SQIVND (reference sequence). Trimming stripped 6 bases from V and 4 bases from J, with 15 bases between. CDR3 loop: CASRHPRGFTEAFF. In nucleotides, the CDR3 is TGTGCCAGTAGGCACCCCCGGGGGTTCACTGAAGCTTTCTTT.

Comments on this clone: The junction does not match germline at one end; this may be a read error. Other DNA sequences in this specimen translate into the identical CDR3. The chain recombines TRBV7-2 with TRBJ2-7; TRBD2 is a possible D gene (6 bases). Germline CDR1 and CDR2: SGHTA and FQGNSA. This CDR3 has 15 residues. CDR3 protein: CASSLAQGRTGEQYF. In DNA form, the CDR3 reads TGTGCCAGCAGCCTAGCGCAGGGTAGGACGGGCGAGCAGTACTTC.

The gene calls are TRBV9 and TRBJ2-1, with 9 nucleotides matching TRBD1. Germline V gives CDR1 SGDLS, CDR2 YYNGEE. The CDR3 is 14 residues long. The V and J ends lost 3 bases and 7 bases, in that order; junction bases with no gene match: 5. The CDR3 DNA reads TGTGCCAGCAGCGCGGACAGGGGTAGGAATGAGCAGTTCTTC. This gives the protein CASSADRGRNEQFF.

This chain uses TRBV7-9 with TRBJ2-5; D may correspond to TRBD1 or TRBD2 (5 bases each). Deletions cut 4 bases from V and 4 bases from J, with 10 bases between. Per the germline V gene, CDR1 is SEHNR and CDR2 is FQNEAQ (reference sequence). The CDR3 runs 13 residues. The CDR3 coding sequence is TGTGCCAGCAGCTCCCGGGGCCCAGAGACCCAGTACTTC. Translated: CASSSRGPETQYF.

This sequence joins TRBV6-1 and TRBJ2-1, with D unresolved. The CDR3 runs to 14 residues. Germline CDR1 MNHNS, CDR2 SASEGT. Between the trimmed V and J ends, which lost 1 base and 0 bases, there was a span of 4 bases. The CDR3, as DNA: TGTGCCAGCAGTGAAGGGGCCTCCTACAATGAGCAGTTCTTC. It specifies CASSEGASYNEQFF.

V usage is TRBV5-1 and J usage is TRBJ1-4; no definite D call. The length of the CDR3 is 16 residues. Trimming stripped 1 base from V and 0 bases from J, with 10 bases between. CDR1 is SGHRS, CDR2 YFSETQ, per germline. Here the CDR3 DNA reads TGCGCCAGCAGCTTGAGAGCAGATGCAACTAATGAAAAACTGTTTTTT. It translates to CASSLRADATNEKLFF.

The chain is built from TRBV7-3 and TRBJ2-1, with D possibly TRBD2 on 6 matching bases. This CDR3 region has 12 residues. Looked up from germline, CDR1 is SGHTA and CDR2 is FQGTGA. The V end lost 5 bases, the J end lost 6 bases, and 8 bases lay between the germline ends. CDR3 loop: CASSTGVNEQFF. CDR3 nucleotide sequence: TGTGCCAGCAGCACGGGGGTCAATGAGCAGTTCTTC. Using reference TRBV7-3 and TRBJ2-1 for the parts outside the CDR3, the full variable domain is GAGVSQTPSNKVTEKGKYVELRCDPISGHTALYWYRQSLGQGPEFLIYFQGTGAADDSGLPNDRFFAVRPEGSVSTLKIQRTERGDSAVYLCASSTGVNEQFFGPGTRLTVL.

The rearrangement links TRBV9 to TRBJ2-5; possibly TRBD1 for D (6 bases). Trimming left V 0 bases short and J 4 bases short, with 13 bases between. The CDR3 is 15 residues long. Looked up from germline, CDR1 is SGDLS and CDR2 is YYNGEE. CDR3 amino acids: CASSVGGQGGETQYF. The CDR3 DNA is TGTGCCAGCAGCGTAGGGGGGCAGGGTGGAGAGACCCAGTACTTC. Full variable domain (missing parts from reference TRBV9 and TRBJ2-5): DSGVTQTPKHLITATGQRVTLRCSPRSGDLSVYWYQQSLDQGLQFLIQYYNGEERAKGNILERFSAQQFPDLHSELNLSSLELGDSALYFCASSVGGQGGETQYFGPGTRLLVL.

The chain carries TRBV5-1 and TRBJ2-1; 8 bases match TRBD2. V trimming: 0 bases; J trimming: 10 bases; junction bases outside the gene matches: 6. The CDR3 is made up of 14 amino acids. Looked up from germline, CDR1 is SGHRS and CDR2 is YFSETQ. The DNA of the CDR3 is TGCGCCAGCAGCTTGGAGTTGCGGGAGGACGAGCAGTTCTTC. This sequence encodes CASSLELREDEQFF.